One sample yielded the 20 T cell receptor beta chains listed below, sequenced in a study of T-cell reconstitution after alpha-beta-depleted transplantation in children. As it was prepared, the TCRbeta library received unique molecular identifiers. TCRdb itself ran the PCR reads through MiXCR, one entry per CDR3 protein. This table has 200,000 or so distinct CDR3 sequences, 5% to 6.5% appearing once. Sequencing was performed on PBMCs, taken before TCRalphabeta/CD19-depleted stem cell transplant. The receptor set was obtained from a girl in the first two years of life with combined immunodeficiency, due to receive a stem cell transplant.

On this clonotype itself: A junction end diverges from the germline sequence, so it may reflect a read error. The chain recombines TRBV5-1 with TRBJ1-1; 8 positions agree with TRBD1. Germline CDR1 reads SGHRS; CDR2 reads YFSETQ. The CDR3 has 17 residues. This CDR3 is CARSFGLTGQGNTEAFF. The CDR3 DNA is TGCGCCAGGAGCTTCGGCCTCACTGGACAGGGGAACACTGAAGCTTTCTTT. Full variable domain (remainder filled in from reference TRBV5-1 and TRBJ1-1): KAGVTQTPRYLIKTRGQQVTLSCSPISGHRSVSWYQQTPGQGLQFLFEYFSETQRNKGNFPGRFSGRQFSNSRSEMNVSTLELGDSALYLCARSFGLTGQGNTEAFFGQGTRLTVV.

This clonotype has a count of ten or more. The V call is TRBV6-5, the J call TRBJ1-3, with TRBD1 matching over 12 bases. The CDR3 runs 17 residues. CDR1 and CDR2 (germline): MNHEY, SVGAGI. With V trimmed by 2 bases and J by 1 base, 3 bases remained unmatched. CDR3 coding DNA: TGTGCCAGCAGTTACGCGGGACAGGGGGCATCTGGAAACACCATATATTTT. It specifies CASSYAGQGASGNTIYF.

This clonotype was observed at least ten times. This chain connects TRBV28 to TRBJ2-5; 8 bases fit TRBD2. The CDR3 consists of 17 residues. Germline trimming cut 5 bases from V and 5 bases from J; bases unmatched to any gene: 16. Germline V gene sequence: CDR1 MDHEN, CDR2 SYDVKM. The CDR3 DNA reads as TGTGCCAGCAGTCAAGGGTTTCGGGGGGGCTTATGGGAGACCCAGTACTTC. Translating gives CASSQGFRGGLWETQYF.

This clonotype occurred a few times. The V and J genes are TRBV20-1 and TRBJ2-4; 9 nucleotides line up with TRBD1. Germline CDR1 and CDR2: DFQATT and SNEGSKA (reference sequence). V trimming: 0 bases; J trimming: 6 bases; junction bases outside the gene matches: 0. The CDR3 covers 13 residues. DNA for the CDR3: TGCAGTGCTAGAGAACAGGGGGCAAACATTCAGTACTTC. It encodes CSAREQGANIQYF.

In this sample, this clonotype turned up a few times. V is TRBV6-1 and J is TRBJ2-6; D is unresolved. V dropped 4 bases and J dropped 0 bases, with 19 bases sitting between them. This CDR3 has 19 amino acids. CDR1 MNHNS and CDR2 SASEGT come from the germline V gene. CDR3 sequence reads: CASSVSRLSRSSGANVLTF. The CDR3, as DNA: TGTGCCAGCAGTGTGAGCCGCCTTTCGCGGAGCTCTGGGGCCAACGTCCTGACTTTC.

The chain carries TRBV29-1 and TRBJ2-1; D is ambiguous. The germline gives CDR1 SQVTM, CDR2 ANQGSEA. Trimming took 1 base from V and 0 from J, leaving 19 bases between them. The CDR3 has 18 amino acids. In DNA, the CDR3 is TGCAGCGTTGAAGGTGGGCCTAGAGGTCGGAGCTCCTACAATGAGCAGTTCTTC. It yields the protein CSVEGGPRGRSSYNEQFF.

Of note for this clonotype: A read error may be the cause here, since a much bigger clone is one base away. V usage is TRBV10-3 and J usage is TRBJ2-4; D may be TRBD2 (7 bases). V lost 2 bases, J lost 9 bases, and 14 bases lay in between. The CDR3 has 14 residues. Per the germline V gene, CDR1 is ENHRY and CDR2 is SYGVKD. CDR3 coding DNA: TGTGCCATCAGTGAGCTTGGGGGGGACATCATTCAGTACTTC. Its protein product is CAISELGGDIIQYF.

A few counts support this clonotype. V usage is TRBV7-3 and J usage is TRBJ2-5, with 7 positions matching TRBD1. Germline V gives CDR1 SGHTA, CDR2 FQGTGA. V lost 6 bases and J lost 6; bases outside the gene matches: 13. The CDR3 loop spans 15 amino acids. CDR3 loop: CASSLETGIFQTQYF. The CDR3 region has the DNA TGTGCCAGCAGTTTAGAGACAGGGATATTTCAGACCCAGTACTTC.

This chain links TRBV4-3 with TRBJ2-3; 11 bases map to TRBD2. V lost 0 bases to trimming and J lost 5 bases; unmatched junction nucleotides: 16. Germline loops: CDR1 LGHNA, CDR2 YSLEER. The CDR3 is 20 residues long. CDR3 nucleotides: TGCGCCAGCAGCCAAGAGCCAGGGGCGTTAGCTAGCGGGAGGCAAGATACGCAGTATTTT. It is translated as CASSQEPGALASGRQDTQYF.

This clonotype has ten or more counts. V usage is TRBV4-3 and J usage is TRBJ2-7; D is undetermined. V lost 5 bases to trimming and J lost 7 bases, with 18 bases between them. In germline, CDR1 is LGHNA, CDR2 YSLEER. The CDR3 totals 14 residues. The CDR3 nucleotides are TGCGCCAGCAGCGAAAGGTCCAGAGGAAGTGAGCAGTACTTC. As protein: CASSERSRGSEQYF.

This clonotype came up many times. The V gene is TRBV10-3, the J gene TRBJ2-3; D may be TRBD1 (5 bases). Germline V gene data show CDR1 as ENHRY and CDR2 as SYGVKD. V shed 8 bases and J shed 3 bases, with 12 bases lying between them. The CDR3 has 13 amino acids. CDR3 nucleotides: TGTGCCATCGGGGCAGAAGGAACAGATACGCAGTATTTT. This translates into CAIGAEGTDTQYF.

Many counts were recorded for this clonotype. The rearrangement links TRBV29-1 to TRBJ1-2; TRBD1 matches at 11 bases. Germline CDR1 is SQVTM and CDR2 is ANQGSEA. The CDR3 sequence is 14 residues long. With V trimmed by 6 bases and J by 3 bases, 6 bases remained unmatched. As DNA, the CDR3 is TGCAGCGTCGAGGGGGACAGGGGGTACTATGGCTACACCTTC. Translating it yields CSVEGDRGYYGYTF.

This clonotype was picked up many times. V and J are TRBV10-2 and TRBJ2-7; 8 bases fit TRBD2. The V gene's germline CDR1 is WSHSY and CDR2 SAAADI. This CDR3 contains 13 residues. V lost 6 bases, J lost 2 bases, and 3 bases stayed unmatched. The DNA for the CDR3 is TGCGCCAGCAGGAGCGGGAGTCCCTACGAGCAGTACTTC. Encoded protein: CASRSGSPYEQYF.

This clonotype was counted ten times or more. The J gene is TRBJ1-1, the V gene TRBV5-1; TRBD1 might be the D (6 bases). Germline V CDR1 and CDR2: SGHRS, YFSETQ. The ends were cut back, 3 bases at V and 1 base at J, with 13 bases in the middle. This CDR3 is built from 15 residues. The CDR3 is CASSSHRAGNTEAFF. The CDR3 DNA reads TGCGCCAGCAGCTCCCACAGGGCCGGGAACACTGAAGCTTTCTTT. The full variable domain, rest sourced from reference TRBV5-1 and TRBJ1-1, is KAGVTQTPRYLIKTRGQQVTLSCSPISGHRSVSWYQQTPGQGLQFLFEYFSETQRNKGNFPGRFSGRQFSNSRSEMNVSTLELGDSALYLCASSSHRAGNTEAFFGQGTRLTVV.

In this sample, this clonotype turned up many times. The chain recombines TRBV6-2 or TRBV6-3 with TRBJ1-1; TRBD1 aligns across 7 bases. This CDR3 is 14 amino acids long. The V gene's germline CDR1 is MNHEY and CDR2 SVGEGT. With 0 bases clipped from V and 11 bases from J, the junction kept 9 bases outside the gene matches. The CDR3 DNA sequence: TGTGCCAGCAGTTACTCGACAGGGCCCAGGAGTGCTTTCTTT. Translating gives CASSYSTGPRSAFF.

The sample holds many counts of this clonotype. V and J are TRBV28 and TRBJ2-1; D perhaps matches TRBD2 (6 bases). Trimming cost V 2 bases and J 2 bases, with 10 bases left between them. The CDR3 loop spans 15 amino acids. The germline V gene encodes CDR1 MDHEN and CDR2 SYDVKM. As DNA, the CDR3 is TGTGCCAGCAGTTTACGGGACTCCCCCTACAATGAGCAGTTCTTC. This sequence encodes CASSLRDSPYNEQFF.

This clonotype was seen at least ten times. V usage is TRBV29-1 and J usage is TRBJ2-1; perhaps D is TRBD1 or TRBD2 (5 bases each). CDR3 length: 15 residues. Per germline, CDR1 SQVTM and CDR2 ANQGSEA. Trimming took 2 bases from V and 4 from J, leaving 15 bases between them. CDR3 amino acids: CSVERYRDLYNEQFF. CDR3 DNA: TGCAGCGTTGAACGGTATAGGGACCTATACAATGAGCAGTTCTTC.

Many counts were recorded for this clonotype. The V call is TRBV29-1, the J call TRBJ2-1; D uncertain. The CDR3 extends over 14 amino acids. Per germline, CDR1 SQVTM and CDR2 ANQGSEA. V was pared by 0 bases and J by 7 bases, with 13 bases between. CDR3 residues: CSVEDPQLRNEQFF. The CDR3 nucleotides read TGCAGCGTTGAAGATCCACAGTTGCGAAATGAGCAGTTCTTC.

Ten or more counts support this clonotype. The chain uses TRBV7-2 and TRBJ2-1; TRBD1 agrees at 7 bases. The length of the CDR3 is 16 residues. CDR1 and CDR2 from the germline V gene are SGHTA and FQGNSA. Trimming removed 5 bases from V and 2 bases from J; junction bases left unmatched: 9. CDR3 amino acids: CASSPHGTDPYNEQFF. CDR3 DNA sequence: TGTGCCAGCAGCCCACATGGGACAGACCCCTACAATGAGCAGTTCTTC.

Many counts were recorded for this clonotype. The chain has TRBV25-1 and TRBJ1-4; D uncertain. V lost 4 bases and J lost 0, with 9 bases in between. The CDR3 sequence is 15 residues long. Germline CDR1 MGHDK, CDR2 SYGVNS. The CDR3 spells CASSVPLSTNEKLFF. CDR3 DNA: TGTGCCAGCAGTGTCCCCTTGTCAACTAATGAAAAACTGTTTTTT.